The 10 T cell receptor beta chains listed next were all sequenced from one sample in a study of cytomegalovirus exposure and HLA in healthy donors. This PCR relied on a set of 60 Vbeta primers and 13 Jbeta primers. TCRdb keeps only in-frame clones here, not all; method: immunoSEQ multiplex PCR. The sample consists of just over 150,000 clones, roughly 84% of them appearing once. Sequencing input: PBMCs. The receptors originated from a woman aged 18-29 years in good health and CMV-seronegative.

The chain is built from TRBV4-1 and TRBJ1-5; 9 nucleotides match TRBD1. The germline V gene has CDR1 MGHRA and CDR2 YSYEKL. This CDR3 is 16 amino acids long. Trimming removed 3 bases from V and 6 bases from J; junction bases left unmatched: 9. CDR3 region: CASSHGGQGLVQPQHF. In DNA form, the CDR3 reads TGCGCCAGCAGCCACGGAGGACAGGGGTTAGTTCAGCCCCAGCATTTT.

The J gene is TRBJ1-3, the V gene TRBV28; 8 bases are shared with TRBD1. V gave up 6 bases and J gave up 3 bases; unmatched junction bases: 4. Germline values: CDR1 MDHEN, CDR2 SYDVKM. The CDR3 runs to 14 residues. The CDR3 region is CASRRTGGGNTIYF. DNA for the CDR3: TGTGCCAGCAGGCGTACAGGGGGTGGAAACACCATATATTTT.

This clone was seen once. This chain joins TRBV27 and TRBJ1-5, with a weak D call TRBD1 (5 bases). CDR1 is MNHEY and CDR2 is SMNVEV in the germline V gene (reference sequence). V dropped 6 bases and J dropped 3 bases, with 12 bases sitting between them. The CDR3 is 14 amino acids. The chain's CDR3 is CASSLRQYNQPQHF. CDR3 in DNA: TGTGCCAGCAGCCTACGACAGTACAATCAGCCCCAGCATTTT.

The chain has TRBV29-1 and TRBJ2-7, with D possibly TRBD2 on 6 matching bases. V was cut by 4 bases and J by 0 bases, with 10 bases left in between. The CDR3 is 13 amino acids. Germline V lookup: CDR1 SQVTM, CDR2 ANQGSEA. The CDR3 sequence: CSVGHGSSYEQYF. CDR3 coding DNA: TGCAGCGTTGGGCACGGGAGCTCCTACGAGCAGTACTTC.

This rearrangement joins TRBV7-9 to TRBJ2-5; D perhaps matches TRBD1 (5 bases). V was pared by 11 bases and J by 0 bases, with 16 bases between. Germline values: CDR1 SEHNR, CDR2 FQNEAQ (reference sequence). CDR3 length: 14 residues. The CDR3 loop is CASIQGNHQETQYF. In nucleotides, the CDR3 is TGTGCCTCGATCCAGGGTAACCACCAAGAGACCCAGTACTTC.

V gene TRBV30 combines with J gene TRBJ1-2, with D unresolved. Germline V CDR1 and CDR2: GTSNPN, SVGIG (reference sequence). V shed 3 bases and J shed 4 bases, with 21 bases lying between them. The CDR3 runs 16 residues. Here the CDR3 DNA reads TGTGCCTGGAGCCGGATAATCCCGAGGGCTACCTATGGCTACACCTTC. Amino acid sequence: CAWSRIIPRATYGYTF.

For this clone: The sample carries other DNA sequences with the same CDR3. The V and J genes are TRBV5-4 and TRBJ2-7, with 8 bases identical to TRBD2. Looked up from germline, CDR1 is SGHNT and CDR2 is YYREEE (reference sequence). There are 16 residues in the CDR3. The junction had 14 bases not matched to a gene; V was cut back by 4 bases and J by 5 bases. CDR3 in DNA: TGTGCCAGCAGCACCAAGACCGCGGGGGGTCTCCACGAGCAGTACTTC. This codes for CASSTKTAGGLHEQYF.

The gene calls are TRBV19 and TRBJ2-3; 9 positions match TRBD2. CDR1 is LNHDA and CDR2 is SQIVND in the germline V gene (reference sequence). V gave up 5 bases and J gave up 0 bases; unmatched junction bases: 6. This CDR3 comprises 16 residues. DNA for the CDR3: TGTGCCAGTAGTGCCCGACTAGCGGCTAGCACAGATACGCAGTATTTT. This codes for CASSARLAASTDTQYF.

The rearrangement uses TRBV7-2 and TRBJ1-2; TRBD1 agrees at 8 bases. Losses at the gene ends were 3 bases for V and 3 bases for J; bases not matched to a gene: 6. In germline, CDR1 is SGHTA, CDR2 FQGNSA. The CDR3 loop spans 15 amino acids. Written as DNA, the CDR3 is TGTGCCAGCAGCTTGGCCGCGACAGGGGACTATGGCTACACCTTC. The encoded protein is CASSLAATGDYGYTF.

This chain uses TRBV18 with TRBJ1-2, with 7 positions matching TRBD1. The ends lost 1 base at V and 1 base at J; junction bases unmatched: 3. Germline CDR1 KGHSH, CDR2 LQKENI. The CDR3 extends over 15 amino acids. The CDR3 is CASSPRDSYNYGYTF. The CDR3 DNA follows: TGTGCCAGCTCACCACGGGACAGCTATAACTATGGCTACACCTTC.